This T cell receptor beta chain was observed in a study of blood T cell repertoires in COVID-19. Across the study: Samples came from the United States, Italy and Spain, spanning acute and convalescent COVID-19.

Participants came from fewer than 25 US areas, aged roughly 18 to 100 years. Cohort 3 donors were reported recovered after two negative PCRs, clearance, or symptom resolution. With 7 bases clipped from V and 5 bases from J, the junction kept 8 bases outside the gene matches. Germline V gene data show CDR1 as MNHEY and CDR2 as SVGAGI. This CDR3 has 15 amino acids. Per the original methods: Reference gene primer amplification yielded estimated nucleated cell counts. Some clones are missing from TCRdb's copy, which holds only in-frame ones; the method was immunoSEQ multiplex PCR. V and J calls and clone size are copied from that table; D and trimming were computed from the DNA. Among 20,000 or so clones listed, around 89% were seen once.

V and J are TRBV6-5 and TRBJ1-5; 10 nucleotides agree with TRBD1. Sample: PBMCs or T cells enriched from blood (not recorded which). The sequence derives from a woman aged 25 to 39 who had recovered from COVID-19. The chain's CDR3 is CASTLGQGGDQPQHF. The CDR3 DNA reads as TGTGCCAGCACCCTCGGACAGGGGGGAGATCAGCCCCAGCATTTT.